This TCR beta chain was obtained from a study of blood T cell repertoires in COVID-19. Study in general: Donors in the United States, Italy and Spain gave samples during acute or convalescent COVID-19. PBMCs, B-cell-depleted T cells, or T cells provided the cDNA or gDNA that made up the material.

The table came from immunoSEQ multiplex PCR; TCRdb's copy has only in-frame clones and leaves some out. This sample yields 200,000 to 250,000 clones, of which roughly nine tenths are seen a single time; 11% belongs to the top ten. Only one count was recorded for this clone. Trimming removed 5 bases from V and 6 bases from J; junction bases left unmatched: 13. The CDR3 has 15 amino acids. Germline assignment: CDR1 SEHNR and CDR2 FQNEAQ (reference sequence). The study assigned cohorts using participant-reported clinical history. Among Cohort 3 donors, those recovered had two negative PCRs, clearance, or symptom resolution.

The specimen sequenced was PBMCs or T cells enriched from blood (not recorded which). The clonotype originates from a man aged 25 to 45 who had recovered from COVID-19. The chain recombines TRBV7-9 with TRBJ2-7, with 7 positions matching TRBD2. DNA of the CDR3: TGTGCCAGCAGCCTAAGCGGGACGGTAGGGTCCGAGCAGTACTTC. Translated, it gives CASSLSGTVGSEQYF.